This TCR beta chain was recorded in a study of shared clonotypes between healthy human individuals. The table came from immunoSEQ multiplex PCR; TCRdb's copy has only in-frame clones and leaves some out. The sample has millions of clones; about 95% are singletons. Terminally differentiated effector memory CD45RA+ cells were excluded from the naive CD8 cells, which were CD45RO-negative and positively selected for CCR7. This CDR3 has 14 residues. In germline, CDR1 is MDHEN, CDR2 SYDVKM. Between the trimmed V and J ends, which lost 2 bases and 6 bases, there was a span of 11 bases. The chain carries TRBV28 and TRBJ2-1, with D possibly matching TRBD2 (5 bases). The sequence derives from a man aged 18 to 29 in good health. The sequencing input was naive CD8+ T cells sorted from blood. CDR3: CASSLRGIGNEQFF. CDR3 DNA: TGTGCCAGCAGTTTACGGGGTATTGGCAATGAGCAGTTCTTC.